In this sample, the clone carrying this TCR gamma chain is medium-sized. Sequencing used genomic DNA taken from PBMCs of patients and controls. TCRdb redid the clone calls on the multiplex PCR reads with CATT. Of about 2,000 gamma-chain clones listed, more than 15% are singletons. This sample is drawn from a study of gamma delta lymphoproliferative disorders and STAT genes. Across the study: The EuroClonality-NGS protocol was used to prepare delta libraries.

The CDR3 totals 12 residues. The germline gives CDR1 EGSTGY, CDR2 YDSYTSSV. V shed 5 bases and J 3 bases; nucleotides not matched to a gene: 4. This sequence joins TRGV4 and TRGJ1 or TRGJ2. Matching the DNA to germline supplied the J gene, which TCRdb does not give. This receptor was taken from a human donor in good health. The sequencing input was blood. The CDR3 nucleotides are TGTGCCACCTGGGTCCTTTATTATAAGAAACTCTTT. This codes for CATWVLYYKKLF.